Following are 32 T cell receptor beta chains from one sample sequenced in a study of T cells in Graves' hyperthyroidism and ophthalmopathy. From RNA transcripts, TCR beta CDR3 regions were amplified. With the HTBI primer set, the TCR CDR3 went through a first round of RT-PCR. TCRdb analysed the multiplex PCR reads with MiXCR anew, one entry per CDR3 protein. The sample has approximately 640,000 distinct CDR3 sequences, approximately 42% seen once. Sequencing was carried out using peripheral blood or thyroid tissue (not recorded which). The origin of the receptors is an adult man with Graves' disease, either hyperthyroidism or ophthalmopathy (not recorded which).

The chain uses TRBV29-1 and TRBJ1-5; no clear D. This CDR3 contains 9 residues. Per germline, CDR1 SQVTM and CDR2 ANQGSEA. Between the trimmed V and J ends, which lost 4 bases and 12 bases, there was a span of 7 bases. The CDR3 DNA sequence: TGCAGCGTTGGTCGGGACCAGCATTTT. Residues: CSVGRDQHF.

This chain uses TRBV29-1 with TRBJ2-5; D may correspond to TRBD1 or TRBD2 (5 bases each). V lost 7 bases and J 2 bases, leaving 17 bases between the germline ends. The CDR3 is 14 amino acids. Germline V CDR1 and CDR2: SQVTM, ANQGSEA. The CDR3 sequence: CSAQGKGRQETQYF. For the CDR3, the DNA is TGCAGCGCCCAGGGAAAGGGACGGCAAGAGACCCAGTACTTC.

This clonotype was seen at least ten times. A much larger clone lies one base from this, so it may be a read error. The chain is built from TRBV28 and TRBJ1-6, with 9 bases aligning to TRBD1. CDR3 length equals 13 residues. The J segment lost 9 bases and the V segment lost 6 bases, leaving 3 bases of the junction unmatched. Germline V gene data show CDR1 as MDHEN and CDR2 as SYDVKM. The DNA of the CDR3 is TGTGCCAGCAGGTCGGACAGGGGTTCACCCCTCCACTTT. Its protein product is CASRSDRGSPLHF.

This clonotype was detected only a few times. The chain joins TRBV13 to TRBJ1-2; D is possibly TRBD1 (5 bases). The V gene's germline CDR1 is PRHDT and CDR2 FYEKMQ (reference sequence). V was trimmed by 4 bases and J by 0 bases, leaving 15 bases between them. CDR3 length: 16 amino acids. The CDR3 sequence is CASSSGRMVANYGYTF. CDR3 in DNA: TGTGCCAGCAGCTCGGGACGGATGGTTGCTAACTATGGCTACACCTTC.

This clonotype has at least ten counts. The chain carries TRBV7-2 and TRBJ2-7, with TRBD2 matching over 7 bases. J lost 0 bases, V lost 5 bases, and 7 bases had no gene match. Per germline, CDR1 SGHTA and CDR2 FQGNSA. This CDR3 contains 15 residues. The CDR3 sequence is CASSLSGPSSYEQYF. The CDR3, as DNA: TGTGCCAGCAGCCTTAGCGGGCCAAGCTCCTACGAGCAGTACTTC.

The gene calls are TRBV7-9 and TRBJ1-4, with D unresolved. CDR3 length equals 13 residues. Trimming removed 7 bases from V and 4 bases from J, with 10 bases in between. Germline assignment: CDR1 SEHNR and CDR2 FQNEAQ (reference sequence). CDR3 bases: TGTGCCAGCACGTCGGACCTTAATGAAAAACTGTTTTTT. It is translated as CASTSDLNEKLFF.

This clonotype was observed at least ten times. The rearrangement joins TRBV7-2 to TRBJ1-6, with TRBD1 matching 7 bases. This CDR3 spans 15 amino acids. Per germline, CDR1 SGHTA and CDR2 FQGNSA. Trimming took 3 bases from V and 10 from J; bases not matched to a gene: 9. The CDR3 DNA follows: TGTGCCAGCAGCTTGAGACAGGGCTCTGGGTCACCCCTCCACTTT. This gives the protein CASSLRQGSGSPLHF.

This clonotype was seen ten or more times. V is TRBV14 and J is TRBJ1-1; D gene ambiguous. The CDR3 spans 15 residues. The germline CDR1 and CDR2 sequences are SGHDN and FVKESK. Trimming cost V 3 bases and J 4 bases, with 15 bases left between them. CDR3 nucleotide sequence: TGTGCCAGCAGCCACGGCTTACCTCGGGGCACTGAAGCTTTCTTT. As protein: CASSHGLPRGTEAFF.

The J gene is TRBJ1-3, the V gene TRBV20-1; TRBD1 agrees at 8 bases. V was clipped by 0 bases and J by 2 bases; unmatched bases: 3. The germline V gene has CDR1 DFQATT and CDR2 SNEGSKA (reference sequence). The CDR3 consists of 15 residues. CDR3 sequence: CSARDDRGTGNTIYF. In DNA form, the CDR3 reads TGCAGTGCTAGAGACGACAGGGGCACTGGAAACACCATATATTTT.

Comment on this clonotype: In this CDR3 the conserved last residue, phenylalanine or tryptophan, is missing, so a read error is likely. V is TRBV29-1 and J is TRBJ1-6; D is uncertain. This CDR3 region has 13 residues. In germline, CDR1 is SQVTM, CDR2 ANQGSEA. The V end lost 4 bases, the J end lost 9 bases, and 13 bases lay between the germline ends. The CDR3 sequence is CSVGVRHSSPLHL. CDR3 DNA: TGCAGCGTTGGGGTGAGGCATAGTTCACCCCTCCACCTT.

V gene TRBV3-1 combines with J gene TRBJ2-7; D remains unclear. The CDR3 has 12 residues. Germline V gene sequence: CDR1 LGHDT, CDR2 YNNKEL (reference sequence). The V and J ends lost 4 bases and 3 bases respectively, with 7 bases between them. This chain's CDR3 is CASSLYVYEQYF. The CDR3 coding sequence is TGTGCCAGCAGCCTGTATGTCTACGAGCAGTACTTC.

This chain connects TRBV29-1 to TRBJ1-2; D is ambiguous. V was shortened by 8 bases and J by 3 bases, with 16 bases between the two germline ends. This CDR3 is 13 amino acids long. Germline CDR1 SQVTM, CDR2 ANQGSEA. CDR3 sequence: CSLEYGSDYGYTF. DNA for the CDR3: TGCAGCTTAGAATACGGGAGTGACTATGGCTACACCTTC. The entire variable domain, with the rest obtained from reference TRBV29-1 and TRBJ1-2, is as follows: SAVISQKPSRDICQRGTSLTIQCQVDSQVTMMFWYRQQPGQSLTLIATANQGSEATYESGFVIDKFPISRPNLTFSTLTVSNMSPEDSSIYLCSLEYGSDYGYTFGSGTRLTVV.

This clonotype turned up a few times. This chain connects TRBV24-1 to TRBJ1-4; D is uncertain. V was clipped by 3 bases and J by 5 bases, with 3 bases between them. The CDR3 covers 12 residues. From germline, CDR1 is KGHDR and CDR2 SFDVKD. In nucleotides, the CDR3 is TGTGCCACCAGTGATACAAATGAAAAACTGTTTTTT. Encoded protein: CATSDTNEKLFF.

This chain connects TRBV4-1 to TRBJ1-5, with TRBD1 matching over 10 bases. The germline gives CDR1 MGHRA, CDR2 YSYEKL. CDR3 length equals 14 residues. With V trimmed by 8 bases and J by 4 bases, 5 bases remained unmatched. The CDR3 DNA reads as TGCGCCAGCGGGGACAGGGGACGAAATCAGCCCCAGCATTTT. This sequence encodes CASGDRGRNQPQHF.

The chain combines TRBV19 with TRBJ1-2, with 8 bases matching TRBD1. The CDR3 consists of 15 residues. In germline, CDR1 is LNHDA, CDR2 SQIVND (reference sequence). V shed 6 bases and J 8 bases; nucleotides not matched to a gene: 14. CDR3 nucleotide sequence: TGTGCCAGTAGCGTATACAGCGGACAGGGAAGCGGCTACACCTTC. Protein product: CASSVYSGQGSGYTF.

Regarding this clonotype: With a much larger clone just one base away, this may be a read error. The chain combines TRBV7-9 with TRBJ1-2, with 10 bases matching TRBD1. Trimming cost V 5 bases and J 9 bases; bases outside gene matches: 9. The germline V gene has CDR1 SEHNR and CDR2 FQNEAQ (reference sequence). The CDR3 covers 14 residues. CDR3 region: CASSTGTGEGCYTF. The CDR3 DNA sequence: TGTGCCAGCAGCACCGGGACAGGGGAGGGATGCTACACCTTC.

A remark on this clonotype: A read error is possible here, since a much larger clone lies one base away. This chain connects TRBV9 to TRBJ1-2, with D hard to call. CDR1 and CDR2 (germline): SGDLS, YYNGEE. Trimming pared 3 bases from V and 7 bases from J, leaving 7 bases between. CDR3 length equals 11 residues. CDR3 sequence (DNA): TGTGCCAGCAGCGGGAGGCCTGGCTACACCTTC. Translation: CASSGRPGYTF.

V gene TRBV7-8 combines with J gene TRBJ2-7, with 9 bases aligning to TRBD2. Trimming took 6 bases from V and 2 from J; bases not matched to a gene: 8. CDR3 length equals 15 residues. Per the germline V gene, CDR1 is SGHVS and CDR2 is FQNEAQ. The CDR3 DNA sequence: TGTGCCAGCAGGGTGACTAGCGGAGGGCCCTACGAGCAGTACTTC. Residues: CASRVTSGGPYEQYF.

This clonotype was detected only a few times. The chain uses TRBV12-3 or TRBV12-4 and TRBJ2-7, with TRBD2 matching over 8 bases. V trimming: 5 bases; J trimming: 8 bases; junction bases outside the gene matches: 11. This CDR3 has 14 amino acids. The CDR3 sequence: CASSTAGADYKQYF. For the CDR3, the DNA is TGTGCCAGCAGTACAGCGGGGGCCGATTACAAGCAGTACTTC.

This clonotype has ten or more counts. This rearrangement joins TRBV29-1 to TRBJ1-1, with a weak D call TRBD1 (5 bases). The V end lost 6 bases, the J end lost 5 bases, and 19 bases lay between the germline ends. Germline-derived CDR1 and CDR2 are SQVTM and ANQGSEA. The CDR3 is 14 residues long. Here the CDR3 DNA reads TGCAGCGTCGGGGGTGGGGGGGGAGGAACTGAAGCTTTCTTT. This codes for CSVGGGGGGTEAFF.

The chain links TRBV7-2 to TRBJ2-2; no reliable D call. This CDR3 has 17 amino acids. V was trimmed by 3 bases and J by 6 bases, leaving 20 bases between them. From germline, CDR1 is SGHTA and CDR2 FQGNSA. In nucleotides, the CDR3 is TGTGCCAGCAGCTTGGCCTTAGGGTTCGGTGAGGCCGGGGAGCTGTTTTTT. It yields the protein CASSLALGFGEAGELFF.

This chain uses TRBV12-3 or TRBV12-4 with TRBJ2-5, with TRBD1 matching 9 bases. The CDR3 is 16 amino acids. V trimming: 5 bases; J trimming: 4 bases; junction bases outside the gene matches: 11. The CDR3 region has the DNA TGTGCCAGCAGTCGTCTCACAGGGGGCCTTACAGAGACCCAGTACTTC. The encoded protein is CASSRLTGGLTETQYF.

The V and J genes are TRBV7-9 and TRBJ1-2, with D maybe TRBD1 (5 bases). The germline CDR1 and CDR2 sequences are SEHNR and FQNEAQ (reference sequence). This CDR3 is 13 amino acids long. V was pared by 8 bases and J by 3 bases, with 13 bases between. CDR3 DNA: TGTGCCAGCGTTGGGGACCGGTACTATGGCTACACCTTC. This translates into CASVGDRYYGYTF.

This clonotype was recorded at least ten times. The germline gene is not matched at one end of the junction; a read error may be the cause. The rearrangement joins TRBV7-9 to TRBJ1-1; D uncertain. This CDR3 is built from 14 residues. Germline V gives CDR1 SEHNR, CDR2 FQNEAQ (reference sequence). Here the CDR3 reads CASTLSDGNTEAFF. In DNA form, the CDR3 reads TGTGCCAGCACCTTATCCGACGGAAACACTGAAGCTTTCTTT.

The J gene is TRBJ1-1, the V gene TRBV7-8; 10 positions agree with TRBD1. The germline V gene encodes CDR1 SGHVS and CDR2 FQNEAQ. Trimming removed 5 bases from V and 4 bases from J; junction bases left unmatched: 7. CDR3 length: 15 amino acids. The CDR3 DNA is TGTGCCAGCAGCGTCCGGGACAGGGGTGGCACTGAAGCTTTCTTT. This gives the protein CASSVRDRGGTEAFF.

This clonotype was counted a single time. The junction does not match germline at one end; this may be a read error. CDR3 loop: CAGSPRDTLETGELFF. CDR3 DNA sequence: TGTGCCGGCAGCCCTCGGGACACGCTTGAAACCGGGGAGCTGTTTTTT. The chain recombines TRBV7-9 with TRBJ2-2; perhaps TRBD1 as D (6 bases). The CDR3 consists of 16 residues. Germline V gene data show CDR1 as SEHNR and CDR2 as FQNEAQ (reference sequence).

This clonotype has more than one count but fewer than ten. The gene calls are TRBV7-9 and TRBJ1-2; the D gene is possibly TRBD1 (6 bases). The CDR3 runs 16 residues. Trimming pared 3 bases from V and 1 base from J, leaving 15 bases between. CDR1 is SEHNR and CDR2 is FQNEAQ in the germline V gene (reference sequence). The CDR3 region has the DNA TGTGCCAGCAGCTTTCTAGGGGGGACCGGTAACTATGGCTACACCTTC. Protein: CASSFLGGTGNYGYTF.

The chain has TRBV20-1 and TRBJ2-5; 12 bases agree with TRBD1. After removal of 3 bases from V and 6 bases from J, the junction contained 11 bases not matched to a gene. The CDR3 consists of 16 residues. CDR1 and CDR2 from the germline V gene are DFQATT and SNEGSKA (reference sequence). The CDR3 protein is CSASAPGTGGLQTQYF. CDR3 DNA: TGCAGTGCTAGTGCGCCCGGGACAGGGGGCTTACAGACCCAGTACTTC.

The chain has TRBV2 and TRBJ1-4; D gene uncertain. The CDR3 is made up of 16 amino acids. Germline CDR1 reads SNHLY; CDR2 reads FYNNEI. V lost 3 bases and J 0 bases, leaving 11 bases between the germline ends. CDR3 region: CASSDGVLATNEKLFF. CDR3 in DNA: TGTGCCAGCAGTGATGGGGTACTTGCAACTAATGAAAAACTGTTTTTT.

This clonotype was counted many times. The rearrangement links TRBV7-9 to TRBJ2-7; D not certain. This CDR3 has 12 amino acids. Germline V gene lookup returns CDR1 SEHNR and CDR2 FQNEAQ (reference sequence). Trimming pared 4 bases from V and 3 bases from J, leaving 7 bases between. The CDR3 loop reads CASSSDDYEQYF. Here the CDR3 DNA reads TGTGCCAGCAGCTCCGATGACTACGAGCAGTACTTC. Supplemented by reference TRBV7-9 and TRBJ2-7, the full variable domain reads DTGVSQNPRHKITKRGQNVTFRCDPISEHNRLYWYRQTLGQGPEFLTYFQNEAQLEKSRLLSDRFSAERPKGSFSTLEIQRTEQGDSAMYLCASSSDDYEQYFGPGTRLTVT.

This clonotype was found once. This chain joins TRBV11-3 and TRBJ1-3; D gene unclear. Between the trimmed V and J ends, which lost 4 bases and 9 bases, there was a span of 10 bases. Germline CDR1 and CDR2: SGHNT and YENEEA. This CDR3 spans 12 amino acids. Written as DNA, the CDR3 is TGTGCCAGCAGCTCCCCGCTGGGCACCATATATTTT. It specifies CASSSPLGTIYF.

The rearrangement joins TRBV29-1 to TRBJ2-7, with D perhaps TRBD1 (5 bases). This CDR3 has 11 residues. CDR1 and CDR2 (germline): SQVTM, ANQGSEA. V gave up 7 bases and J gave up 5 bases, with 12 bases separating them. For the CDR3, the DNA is TGCAGCGGGACAATGACAGACGAGCAGTACTTC. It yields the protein CSGTMTDEQYF.